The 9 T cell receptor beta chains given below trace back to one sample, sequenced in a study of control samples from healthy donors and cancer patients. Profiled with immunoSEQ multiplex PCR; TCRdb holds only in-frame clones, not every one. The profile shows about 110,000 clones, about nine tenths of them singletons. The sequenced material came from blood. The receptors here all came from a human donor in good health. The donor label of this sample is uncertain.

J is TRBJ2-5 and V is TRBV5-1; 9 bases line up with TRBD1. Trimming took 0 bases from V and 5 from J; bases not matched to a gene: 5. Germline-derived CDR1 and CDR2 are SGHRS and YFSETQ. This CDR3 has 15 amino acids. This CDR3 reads CASSLAGDRAETQYF. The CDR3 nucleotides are TGCGCCAGCAGCTTGGCCGGGGACAGGGCGGAGACCCAGTACTTC.

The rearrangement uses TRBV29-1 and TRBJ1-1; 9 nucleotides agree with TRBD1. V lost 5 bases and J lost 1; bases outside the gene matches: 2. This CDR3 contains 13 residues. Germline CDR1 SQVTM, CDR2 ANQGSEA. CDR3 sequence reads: CSVWDRANTEAFF. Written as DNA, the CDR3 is TGCAGCGTTTGGGACAGGGCGAACACTGAAGCTTTCTTT.

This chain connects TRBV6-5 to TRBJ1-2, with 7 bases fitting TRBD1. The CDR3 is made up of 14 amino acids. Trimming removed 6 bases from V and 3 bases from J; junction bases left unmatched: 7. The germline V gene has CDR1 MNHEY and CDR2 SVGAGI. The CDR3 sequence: CASSDRVGHYGYTF. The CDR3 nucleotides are TGTGCCAGCAGCGACAGGGTAGGACACTATGGCTACACCTTC.

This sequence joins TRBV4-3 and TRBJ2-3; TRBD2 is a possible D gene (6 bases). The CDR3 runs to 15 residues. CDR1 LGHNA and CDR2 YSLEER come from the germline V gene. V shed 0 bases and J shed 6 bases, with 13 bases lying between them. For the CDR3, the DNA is TGCGCCAGCAGCCAAGATTGGCAGGCGGGGGATACGCAGTATTTT. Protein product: CASSQDWQAGDTQYF.

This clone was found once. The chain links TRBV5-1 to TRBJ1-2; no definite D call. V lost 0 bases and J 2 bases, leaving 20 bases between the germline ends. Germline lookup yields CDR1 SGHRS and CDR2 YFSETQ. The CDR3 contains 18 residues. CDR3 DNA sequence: TGCGCCAGCAGCTTGGTCGGTAAACCAGGAAATCAGAACTATGGCTACACCTTC. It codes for CASSLVGKPGNQNYGYTF.

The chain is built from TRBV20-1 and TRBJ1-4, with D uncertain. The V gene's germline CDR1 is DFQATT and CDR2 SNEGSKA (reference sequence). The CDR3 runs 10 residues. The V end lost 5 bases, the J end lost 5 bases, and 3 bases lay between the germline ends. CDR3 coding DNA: TGCAGTGCTCCGAATGAAAAACTGTTTTTT. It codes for CSAPNEKLFF.

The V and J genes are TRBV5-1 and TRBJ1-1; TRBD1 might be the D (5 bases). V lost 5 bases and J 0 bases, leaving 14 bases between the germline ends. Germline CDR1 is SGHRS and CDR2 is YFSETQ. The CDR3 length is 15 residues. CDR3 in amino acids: CASSLIGTVNTEAFF. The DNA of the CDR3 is TGCGCCAGCAGTCTAATCGGGACGGTGAACACTGAAGCTTTCTTT.

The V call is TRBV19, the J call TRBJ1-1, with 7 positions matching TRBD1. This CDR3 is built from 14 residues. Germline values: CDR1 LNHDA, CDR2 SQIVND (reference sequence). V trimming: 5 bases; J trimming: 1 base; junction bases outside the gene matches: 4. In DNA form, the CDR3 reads TGTGCCAGTAGTGTTCGACAGGGGAACACTGAAGCTTTCTTT. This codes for CASSVRQGNTEAFF.

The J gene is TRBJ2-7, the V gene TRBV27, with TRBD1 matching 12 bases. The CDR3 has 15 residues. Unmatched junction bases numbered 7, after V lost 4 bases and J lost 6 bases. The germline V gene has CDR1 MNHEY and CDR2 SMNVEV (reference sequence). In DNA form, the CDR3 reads TGTGCCAGCAGTTCCCTAGGGACAGGGGGCGTCGAGCAGTACTTC. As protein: CASSSLGTGGVEQYF.